This note documents a single TCR beta chain sequence. The data were taken from a study of CD8 T cells in Susac syndrome. Overall study: The Susac syndrome patients that were sequenced included roughly six with active disease and 8 or 9 in remission.

An input of about 0.45 to 1 ug of RNA was subjected to reverse transcription using random hexamers. One entry per CDR3 protein results from TCRdb running MiXCR on the immunoSEQ multiplex PCR reads. Among some 210,000 distinct CDR3 sequences, 85% to 95% were seen once, and the ten largest hold 0.15% to 0.2%. This CDR3 contains 14 residues. Trimming cost V 6 bases and J 2 bases; bases outside gene matches: 9. Germline loops: CDR1 SQVTM, CDR2 ANQGSEA. Input material: CD4+ T cells from PBMCs. The chain combines TRBV29-1 with TRBJ1-1; TRBD1 matches at 7 bases. The receptor was derived from a human donor with Susac syndrome. As DNA, the CDR3 is TGCAGCGTACGGACAGGCCCAAGAAACACTGAAGCTTTCTTT. Protein sequence: CSVRTGPRNTEAFF.